One T cell receptor beta chain is described in this entry. What it binds is not known. TCRdb's copy holds only in-frame clones and misses some; the assay was immunoSEQ multiplex PCR. This sample has 100,000 to 150,000 clones; 70% to 90% occur once, and the top ten carry about 1.9%. This sample was taken from a study of cytomegalovirus exposure and HLA in healthy donors. Findings and caveats of the study: Most TCR sequences were seen very rarely across donors, but some public TCRs occurred in many. Testing in vitro showed a few CMV-associated chains specific for CMV antigens.

The receptor's source is a woman under 30 in good health and CMV-seronegative. Sequenced input: PBMCs.

In DNA form, the CDR3 reads TGTGCCAGCAGCGGAGAAAGGGGGGGACTAGCGGGAGGGAGCTCCTACAATGAGCAGTTCTTC. This translates into CASSGERGGLAGGSSYNEQFF. The V call is TRBV9, the J call TRBJ2-1; 16 nucleotides align to TRBD2. Germline CDR1 and CDR2: SGDLS and YYNGEE. The J segment lost 0 bases and the V segment lost 3 bases, leaving 12 bases of the junction unmatched. The CDR3 is made up of 21 amino acids. Using reference TRBV9 and TRBJ2-1 for the parts outside the CDR3, the full variable domain is DSGVTQTPKHLITATGQRVTLRCSPRSGDLSVYWYQQSLDQGLQFLIQYYNGEERAKGNILERFSAQQFPDLHSELNLSSLELGDSALYFCASSGERGGLAGGSSYNEQFFGPGTRLTVL.